This TCR beta chain was identified during a study of memory CD4+ T cells and cytomegalovirus serostatus. Single viable CD3+CD4+CD8-CD45RO+ cells were sorted as the memory CD4+ T cells. As to this clone: The target antigen is unknown.

Libraries were prepared by immunoSEQ multiplex PCR; TCRdb keeps only in-frame clonotypes and omits some of them. Of 40,000 to 60,000 clones in the sample, around 80% were seen once. Notes on the study in general: The CMV-associated TCR signature appears largely within the CD4+ memory repertoire. Repertoires predicted CMV serostatus with median bootstrapped AUC of about 0.96. About 40% of the roughly 150 known CMV-associated TCRbeta sequences appeared in CD4+ memory.

Germline lookup yields CDR1 LGHNA and CDR2 YNFKEQ. This CDR3 has 16 residues. The germline V and J ends were trimmed by 0 bases and 4 bases, with 15 bases remaining between them. This TCR derives from an adult in good health and CMV-seronegative. The specimen was memory CD4+ T cells from blood. The chain joins TRBV4-2 to TRBJ1-2; D is undetermined. CDR3 sequence (DNA): TGTGCCAGCAGCCAAGACGCGGCGGGTCGGGTCTATGGCTACACCTTC. Its protein is CASSQDAAGRVYGYTF.